This TCR beta chain came from a study of cytomegalovirus exposure and HLA in healthy donors. Notes on this clone: Its antigen remains unknown.

Notes on the study in general: Among TCR sequences, most were rare, though some public TCRs appeared in many donors.

Primers: 60 Vbeta forward and 13 Jbeta reverse. The repertoire was sequenced with immunoSEQ multiplex PCR; TCRdb's copy has only in-frame clones and lacks some. This sample has about 130,000 clones; around three quarters occur once, and the top ten carry around 2.7%. CDR1 and CDR2 (germline): SGHRS, YFSETQ. Germline trimming cut 0 bases from V and 7 bases from J; bases unmatched to any gene: 0. The CDR3 is 13 residues long. V gene TRBV5-1 combines with J gene TRBJ1-4; 7 bases align to TRBD1. The sequence derives from a woman aged 55-70 years in good health and CMV-seropositive. Specimen: PBMCs. The CDR3 DNA reads as TGCGCCAGCAGCTTGGGGACAGGTGAAAAACTGTTTTTT. Its translation: CASSLGTGEKLFF.